Described below is a single T cell receptor beta chain sequence and its context. Its specificity is not known. Produced via immunoSEQ multiplex PCR; TCRdb's table is partial and in-frame only. The sample comprises 2 million to 2.5 million clones, around 92% of which are singletons, and about 0.36% rests with the top ten. Donors included only healthy HIV-negative adults lacking recent acute infections or vaccinations. This sample is drawn from a study of shared clonotypes between healthy human individuals. Overall study: Three plates each covered CD4 naive and memory; CD8 naive two, CD8 memory one. The study's findings and limits: About 5.2% was the fraction of naive CD4 clonotypes found shared across several donors. Sampling involved blood alone; tissue repertoires likely differ.

V lost 3 bases and J 4 bases, leaving 13 bases between the germline ends. CDR3 length: 15 amino acids. Germline lookup yields CDR1 LGHNA and CDR2 YSLEER. This chain joins TRBV4-3 and TRBJ2-4; possibly TRBD2 for D (5 bases). Sample: naive CD4+ T cells from PBMCs. Subset reported: CD45RA+ positively selected. This TCR was recovered from a man aged 18 to 30 in good health. Some clones in this sample may be carry-over from other donors' samples. The CDR3 DNA follows: TGCGCCAGCAGCCATACGGCGGACTCTAAAAACATTCAGTACTTC. Amino acid sequence: CASSHTADSKNIQYF.